This TCR beta chain appears in the sequencing data of a study of OX40 agonist ivuxolimab in advanced cancers. The wider study: It was ivuxolimab, an agonistic anti-OX40 (CD134) antibody, that patients were treated with.

The V segment lost 5 bases and the J segment 4 bases; nucleotides outside the gene matches: 8. Germline V gives CDR1 SGHNT, CDR2 YYREEE (reference sequence). The CDR3 spans 17 residues. Profiling relied on immunoSEQ multiplex PCR, and the TCRdb table lists in-frame clones only, not all of them. Altogether 60,000 to 80,000 clones are present, more than 80% being singletons, with the ten largest covering roughly 8%. The source was CD4+ or CD8+ T cells sorted from blood, collected in a trial of the OX40 agonist ivuxolimab. The origin of this receptor is an adult with an advanced solid tumor such as melanoma, head and neck, liver or kidney cancer. V and J are TRBV5-4 and TRBJ2-3, with 15 bases identical to TRBD2. The CDR3 here is CASRVGLAGGLADTQYF. The DNA of the CDR3 is TGTGCCAGCAGGGTGGGACTAGCGGGGGGCCTCGCAGATACGCAGTATTTT.